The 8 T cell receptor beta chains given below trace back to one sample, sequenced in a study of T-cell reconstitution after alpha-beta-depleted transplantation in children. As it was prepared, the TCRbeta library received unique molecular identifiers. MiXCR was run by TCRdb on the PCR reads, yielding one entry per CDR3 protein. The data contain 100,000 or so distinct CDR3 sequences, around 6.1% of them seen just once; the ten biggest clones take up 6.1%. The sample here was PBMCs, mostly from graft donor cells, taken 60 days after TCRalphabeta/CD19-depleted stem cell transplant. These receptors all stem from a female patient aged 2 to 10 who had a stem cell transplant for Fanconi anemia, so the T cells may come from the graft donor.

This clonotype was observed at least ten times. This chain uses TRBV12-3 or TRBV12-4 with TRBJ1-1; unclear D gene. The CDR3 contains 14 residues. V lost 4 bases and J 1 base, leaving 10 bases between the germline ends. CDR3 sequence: CASSSIPPNTEAFF. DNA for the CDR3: TGTGCCAGCAGTTCGATCCCGCCGAACACTGAAGCTTTCTTT.

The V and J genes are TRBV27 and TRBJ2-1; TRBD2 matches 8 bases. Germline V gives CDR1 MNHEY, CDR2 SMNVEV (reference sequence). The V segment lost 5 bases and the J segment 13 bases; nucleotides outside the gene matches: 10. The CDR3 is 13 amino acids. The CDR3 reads CASSPGLVSYQFF. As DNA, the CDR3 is TGTGCCAGCAGTCCGGGACTAGTGAGCTATCAGTTCTTC.

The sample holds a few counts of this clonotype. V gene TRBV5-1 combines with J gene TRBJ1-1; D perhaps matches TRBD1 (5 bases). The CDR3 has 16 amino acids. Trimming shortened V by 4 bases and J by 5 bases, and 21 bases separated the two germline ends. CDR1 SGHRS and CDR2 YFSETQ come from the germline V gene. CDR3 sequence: CASSPRQTPEYTEAFF. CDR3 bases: TGCGCCAGCAGCCCCCGACAGACTCCCGAGTATACTGAAGCTTTCTTT.

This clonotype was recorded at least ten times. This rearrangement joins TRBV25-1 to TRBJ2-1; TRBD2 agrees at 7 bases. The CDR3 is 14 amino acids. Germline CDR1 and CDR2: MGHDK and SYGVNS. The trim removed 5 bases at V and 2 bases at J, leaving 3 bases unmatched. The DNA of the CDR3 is TGTGCCAGCAGTCGGCTAGCGGCCTACAATGAGCAGTTCTTC. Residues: CASSRLAAYNEQFF. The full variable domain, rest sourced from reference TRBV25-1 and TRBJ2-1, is EADIYQTPRYLVIGTGKKITLECSQTMGHDKMYWYQQDPGMELHLIHYSYGVNSTEKGDLSSESTVSRIRTEHFPLTLESARPSHTSQYLCASSRLAAYNEQFFGPGTRLTVL.

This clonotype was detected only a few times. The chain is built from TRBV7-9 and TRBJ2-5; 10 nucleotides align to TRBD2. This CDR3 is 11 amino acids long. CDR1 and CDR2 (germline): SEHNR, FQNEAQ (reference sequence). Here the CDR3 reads CGLAGEKTQYF. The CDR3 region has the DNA TGTGGGCTAGCGGGAGAAAAGACCCAGTACTTC.

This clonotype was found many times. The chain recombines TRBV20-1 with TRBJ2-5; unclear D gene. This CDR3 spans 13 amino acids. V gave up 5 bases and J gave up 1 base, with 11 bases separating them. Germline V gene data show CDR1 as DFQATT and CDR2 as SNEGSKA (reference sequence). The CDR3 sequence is CSACNVAQETQYF. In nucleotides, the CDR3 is TGCAGTGCTTGCAACGTGGCCCAAGAGACCCAGTACTTC.

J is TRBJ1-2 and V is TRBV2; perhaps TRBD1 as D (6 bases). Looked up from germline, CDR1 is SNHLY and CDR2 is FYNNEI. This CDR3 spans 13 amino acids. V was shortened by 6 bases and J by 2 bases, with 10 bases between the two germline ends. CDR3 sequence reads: CASSRTANYGYTF. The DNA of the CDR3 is TGTGCCAGCAGCCGGACAGCCAACTATGGCTACACCTTC.

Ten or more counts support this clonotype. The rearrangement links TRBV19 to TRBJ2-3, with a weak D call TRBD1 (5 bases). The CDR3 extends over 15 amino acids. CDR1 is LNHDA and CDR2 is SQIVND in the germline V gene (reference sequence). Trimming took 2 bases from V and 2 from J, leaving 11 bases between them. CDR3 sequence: CASSIRGSNTDTQYF. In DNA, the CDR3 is TGTGCCAGTAGTATAAGGGGCTCCAACACAGATACGCAGTATTTT.